These T cell receptor beta chains were read from a single sample in a study of T cell repertoires in cytomegalovirus infection. MiXCR was run by TCRdb on the reads, yielding one entry per CDR3 protein. Of fewer than 1,000,000 distinct CDR3 sequences listed, roughly a third are singletons. What these receptors recognize is not known. The sequenced sample was cultured CD8+ T cells from PBMCs, obtained from culture after CMV antigen stimulation. The receptors originated from a human donor in good health (CMV status not recorded). Some clones in this sample may be carry-over from other donors' samples. Both conserved end residues are part of each CDR3. The D gene is left open where the match is weak. Clone size is not always given. Where it is, it says once, few, many or a class for expanded clones.

J,D,size,V,CDR3,DNA
TRBJ2-7,-,few,TRBV6-1,CASSEEGGWHEQYF,TGTGCCAGCAGTGAAGAGGGGGGCTGGCACGAGCAGTACTTC
TRBJ1-1,-,many,TRBV7-3,CASSLRPDMGLNTEAFF,TGTGCCAGCAGCTTAAGACCTGACATGGGGTTGAACACTGAAGCTTTCTTT
TRBJ1-6,-,few,TRBV6-5,CASSSREAPRSPLHF,TGTGCCAGCAGTTCCCGTGAAGCCCCGAGATCGCCCCTCCACTTT
TRBJ1-1,-,few,TRBV12-3/TRBV12-4,CATSFYTEAFF,TGTGCCACCTCGTTTTACACTGAAGCTTTCTTT
TRBJ1-5,-,-,TRBV6-2/TRBV6-3,CASSYSPGTYSNQPQHF,TGTGCCAGCAGTTACAGCCCCGGGACTTATAGCAATCAGCCCCAGCATTTT
TRBJ2-2,TRBD2,-,TRBV7-9,CASSNNGVAGITGELFF,TGTGCCAGCAGCAATAACGGAGTAGCGGGAATCACCGGGGAGCTGTTTTTT
TRBJ1-1,-,-,TRBV4-3,CASSQDYEGTFF,TGCGCCAGCAGCCAAGATTATGAGGGGACTTTCTTT
TRBJ2-3,-,few,TRBV6-5,CASSYRVQGLTKASSTDTQYF,TGTGCCAGCAGTTACAGAGTCCAGGGTTTGACTAAAGCGTCTAGCACAGATACGCAGTATTTT
TRBJ2-2,TRBD1,-,TRBV29-1,CSVAYGQGFTGELFF,TGCAGCGTGGCCTACGGACAGGGGTTCACCGGGGAGCTGTTTTTT
TRBJ2-7,-,-,TRBV4-1,CASSPLVKGPYEQYF,TGCGCCAGCAGCCCCCTCGTCAAGGGACCCTACGAGCAGTACTTC
TRBJ1-5,-,few,TRBV4-3,CASSQDSTSRSQPQHF,TGCGCCAGCAGCCAAGATAGCACATCTAGGAGTCAGCCCCAGCATTTT
TRBJ1-1,-,-,TRBV28,CANSSPAGATEAFF,TGTGCCAACAGTTCCCCCGCCGGGGCTACTGAAGCTTTCTTT
TRBJ1-4,TRBD1,few,TRBV7-6,CASSLAPTGTDIATNEKLFF,TGTGCCAGCAGCTTAGCACCAACCGGGACAGACATTGCAACTAATGAAAAACTGTTTTTT
TRBJ2-2,-,-,TRBV6-5,CASSYLDRGELFF,TGTGCCAGCAGTTACCTTGACAGGGGGGAGCTGTTTTTT
TRBJ1-6,-,-,TRBV20-1,CSARDSEDSYNSPLHF,TGCAGTGCTAGAGATTCTGAGGACTCCTATAATTCACCCCTCCACTTT
TRBJ1-2,-,-,TRBV7-4,CASTRSPPPGQNYGYTF,TGTGCCAGCACCCGCAGTCCCCCCCCTGGACAGAACTATGGCTACACCTTC
TRBJ2-5,TRBD2,-,TRBV6-2/TRBV6-3,CATLLAGFQETQYF,TGTGCCACCCTACTAGCGGGGTTTCAAGAGACCCAGTACTTC
TRBJ2-2,-,few,TRBV5-5,CASSVQGLDTGELFF,TGTGCCAGCAGCGTACAGGGCTTGGACACCGGGGAGCTGTTTTTT
TRBJ2-2,-,few,TRBV28,CASNGYTGELFF,TGTGCCAGCAATGGGTACACCGGGGAGCTGTTTTTT
TRBJ1-2,-,few,TRBV2,CASTPGWGYGYTF,TGTGCCAGCACCCCTGGGTGGGGTTATGGCTACACCTTC
TRBJ2-2,-,-,TRBV11-2,CASRHNRATGELFF,TGTGCCAGCAGGCATAACAGGGCCACCGGGGAGCTGTTTTTT
TRBJ2-7,TRBD1,few,TRBV29-1,CSVVYLSGTGINYEQYF,TGCAGCGTTGTATATCTCTCCGGGACAGGGATTAACTACGAGCAGTACTTC
TRBJ2-7,TRBD1,many,TRBV6-1,CASSEIGGQGYEQYF,TGTGCCAGCAGTGAAATTGGTGGACAGGGGTACGAGCAGTACTTC
TRBJ2-3,-,-,TRBV7-6,CASSLVYIGGSTDTQYF,TGTGCCAGCAGCTTAGTCTATATTGGCGGGAGCACAGATACGCAGTATTTT
TRBJ2-1,-,-,TRBV6-8,CASSYTAVDNEQFF,TGTGCCAGCAGTTACACGGCAGTTGACAATGAGCAGTTCTTC
TRBJ2-1,TRBD2,many,TRBV7-8,CASSPETSGGIDEQFF,TGTGCCAGCAGCCCTGAGACTAGCGGGGGTATAGATGAGCAGTTCTTC
TRBJ1-2,-,many,TRBV7-9,CASSAHPGYGYTF,TGTGCCAGCAGCGCTCACCCCGGCTATGGCTACACCTTC
TRBJ2-2,-,-,TRBV5-4,CASSLERGELFF,TGTGCCAGCAGCTTGGAACGCGGGGAGCTGTTTTTT
TRBJ2-1,TRBD1,-,TRBV5-6,CASSLRDRASWSDEQFF,TGTGCCAGCAGCTTGCGGGACAGGGCCTCCTGGAGCGATGAGCAGTTCTTC
TRBJ2-2,-,-,TRBV19,CASSISGESFTNTGELFF,TGTGCCAGTAGTATCTCAGGGGAGTCCTTTACGAACACCGGGGAGCTGTTTTTT
TRBJ2-3,-,-,TRBV12-3/TRBV12-4,CASSSDREDTQYF,TGTGCCAGCAGTTCGGACCGGGAGGATACGCAGTATTTT
TRBJ2-5,TRBD2,-,TRBV28,CASSGTSGGRERWTQYF,TGTGCCAGCAGCGGGACTAGCGGGGGTCGGGAAAGATGGACCCAGTACTTC
TRBJ2-2,TRBD2,few,TRBV7-6,CASSIVAGGLTGELFF,TGTGCCAGCAGCATAGTAGCGGGGGGGCTGACCGGGGAGCTGTTTTTT
TRBJ1-1,TRBD1,few,TRBV20-1,CSARRTGGFTEAFF,TGCAGTGCTAGAAGAACAGGGGGCTTCACTGAAGCTTTCTTT
TRBJ2-7,-,-,TRBV5-6,CASSLVRGNEQYF,TGTGCCAGCAGCTTGGTCAGGGGAAACGAGCAGTACTTC
TRBJ1-1,TRBD1,-,TRBV7-8,CASSNPRGEAFF,TGTGCCAGCAGCAACCCCAGGGGGGAAGCTTTCTTT
TRBJ2-4,TRBD2,-,TRBV6-2/TRBV6-3,CASNRGLAGEAKNIQYF,TGTGCCAGCAACCGGGGACTAGCGGGGGAGGCCAAAAACATTCAGTACTTC
TRBJ2-1,-,-,TRBV7-9,CASSDPAQAREQFF,TGTGCCAGCAGCGATCCGGCACAGGCCAGGGAGCAGTTCTTC
TRBJ1-2,-,few,TRBV15,CATSRDPPGTGGGYYGYTF,TGTGCCACCAGCAGAGATCCCCCCGGAACAGGCGGGGGGTACTATGGCTACACCTTC
TRBJ1-1,TRBD1,many,TRBV7-2,CASSLAGTGVFLRQDTEAFF,TGTGCCAGCAGCTTAGCGGGGACAGGGGTCTTTCTACGGCAAGACACTGAAGCTTTCTTT
TRBJ1-2,-,few,TRBV7-2,CASSLSTFPGGYTF,TGTGCCAGCAGCTTAAGCACCTTCCCGGGGGGCTACACCTTC
TRBJ1-2,-,-,TRBV27,CASSLGDDYGYTF,TGTGCCAGCAGTTTGGGGGATGACTATGGCTACACCTTC
TRBJ2-5,TRBD2,few,TRBV7-9,CASSPGDGGETQYF,TGTGCCAGCAGCCCGGGGGACGGGGGGGAGACCCAGTACTTC
TRBJ1-1,-,many,TRBV12-3/TRBV12-4,CASSLIGAEAFF,TGTGCCAGCAGTCTCATTGGCGCTGAAGCTTTCTTT
TRBJ2-1,TRBD2,few,TRBV27,CASSRGLAGVRKFNEQFF,TGTGCCAGCAGCCGGGGACTAGCGGGCGTCCGCAAGTTTAATGAGCAGTTCTTC
TRBJ2-7,-,few,TRBV20-1,CSARGRGGNEQYF,TGCAGTGCTAGAGGGCGCGGTGGAAACGAGCAGTACTTC
TRBJ2-2,-,-,TRBV9,CASSVGSSNTGELFF,TGTGCCAGCAGCGTAGGCTCTTCGAACACCGGGGAGCTGTTTTTT
TRBJ2-2,-,-,TRBV6-4,CASQGYTGELFF,TGTGCCAGCCAGGGTTACACCGGGGAGCTGTTTTTT
TRBJ1-1,-,-,TRBV4-1,CASSQVLANTEAFF,TGCGCCAGCAGCCAAGTCTTGGCGAACACTGAAGCTTTCTTT
TRBJ1-1,TRBD1,few,TRBV4-2,CASSHLGGQGAPEAFF,TGTGCCAGCAGCCACCTAGGGGGCCAGGGGGCCCCTGAAGCTTTCTTT
TRBJ1-5,-,few,TRBV9,CASSSGVGVGGRNQPQHF,TGTGCCAGCAGCTCAGGAGTGGGGGTCGGGGGTCGCAATCAGCCCCAGCATTTT
TRBJ2-6,-,-,TRBV7-4,CASSFPSTGANVLTF,TGTGCCAGCAGCTTCCCGAGCACGGGGGCCAACGTCCTGACTTTC
TRBJ2-3,-,few,TRBV6-1,CASSWTDGRADTQYF,TGTGCCAGCAGTTGGACAGACGGAAGGGCAGATACGCAGTATTTT
TRBJ2-5,-,-,TRBV24-1,CATSGSVKPLGETQYF,TGTGCCACCAGTGGGTCGGTAAAGCCCCTGGGGGAGACCCAGTACTTC
TRBJ2-5,-,few,TRBV4-3,CASSPGITGSQTQYF,TGCGCCAGCAGCCCCGGCATAACAGGGTCGCAGACCCAGTACTTC
TRBJ2-2,-,-,TRBV10-3,CAISDLNTGELFF,TGTGCCATTTCTGACCTAAACACCGGGGAGCTGTTTTTT
TRBJ2-7,TRBD1,many,TRBV5-1,CASSLRDRVNEQYF,TGCGCCAGCAGCTTGCGGGACAGGGTGAACGAGCAGTACTTC
TRBJ2-5,-,many,TRBV24-1,CATSDPGPLQETQYF,TGTGCCACCAGTGATCCGGGACCCCTACAAGAGACCCAGTACTTC
TRBJ2-7,TRBD2,few,TRBV11-2,CASSSGLAGGRWVEQYF,TGTGCCAGCAGCTCTGGACTAGCGGGGGGCCGTTGGGTAGAGCAGTACTTC
TRBJ2-7,-,few,TRBV19,CASSIGRAYEQYF,TGTGCCAGTAGTATCGGCAGAGCCTACGAGCAGTACTTC